The rows below give T cell receptor beta chains drawn from one sample of a study of CXCR3-negative and CXCR3-positive naive CD8 T cells. Following a re-call of the 5' RACE reads, TCRdb has one entry per CDR3 protein and lacks DNA. The table for this sample gives tens of thousands of distinct CDR3 sequences. The specimen was naive CXCR3+ CD8+ T cells from blood. The receptors originated from a human donor in good health. Some clones in this sample may be carry-over from other donors' samples. Each CDR3 is given with its conserved first and last residue.

J: TRBJ1-1
V: TRBV9
CDR3: CASSLGQVGTEAFF

J: TRBJ2-5
V: TRBV7-9
CDR3: CASSGREGGAFETQYF

J: TRBJ2-3
V: TRBV6-5
CDR3: CASSPTSSSTDTQYF

J: TRBJ2-7
V: TRBV20-1
CDR3: CSARRGQGIYEQYF

J: TRBJ2-5
V: TRBV12-3/TRBV12-4
CDR3: CASSYSEGGFRETQYF

J: TRBJ1-2
V: TRBV6-2/TRBV6-3
CDR3: CASSPNYGYTF

J: TRBJ2-3
V: TRBV28
CDR3: CASSPHRGRPDTQYF

J: TRBJ2-2
V: TRBV4-3
CDR3: CASSRDRAYTGELFF

J: TRBJ2-5
V: TRBV20-1
CDR3: CSAREDGKETQYF

J: TRBJ2-3
V: TRBV6-6
CDR3: CASSYGTADTQYF

J: TRBJ1-3
V: TRBV29-1
CDR3: CSVEPGAGNTIYF

J: TRBJ2-5
V: TRBV29-1
CDR3: CSVEPRGEETQYF

J: TRBJ2-1
V: TRBV12-3/TRBV12-4
CDR3: CASKSGPPYNEQFF

J: TRBJ2-3
V: TRBV20-1
CDR3: CSARDLEQGSTDTQYF

J: TRBJ1-1
V: TRBV4-3
CDR3: CASSIYRGGDTEAFF

J: TRBJ2-1
V: TRBV28
CDR3: CASRTPGVSYNEQFF

J: TRBJ2-7
V: TRBV7-9
CDR3: CASSFNGLLSHEQYF

J: TRBJ1-1
V: TRBV7-9
CDR3: CAIRYGTTEAFF

J: TRBJ2-1
V: TRBV27
CDR3: CASSALFTNEQFF

J: TRBJ2-1
V: TRBV5-1
CDR3: CASSTRQGWDEQFF

J: TRBJ2-7
V: TRBV29-1
CDR3: CSVVRDSSYEQYF

J: TRBJ2-5
V: TRBV21-1
CDR3: CASSALAGNQETQYF

J: TRBJ2-3
V: TRBV7-2
CDR3: CASSSSPITQYF

J: TRBJ2-3
V: TRBV4-1
CDR3: CASSQSSGTFPTDTQYF

J: TRBJ2-5
V: TRBV6-2/TRBV6-3
CDR3: CASSPPVETQYF

J: TRBJ1-1
V: TRBV6-6
CDR3: CASSYTRNTEAFF

J: TRBJ2-5
V: TRBV7-6
CDR3: CASSSEGKETQYF

J: TRBJ2-5
V: TRBV7-9
CDR3: CASSTNSGPTGETQYF

J: TRBJ2-1
V: TRBV20-1
CDR3: CSAPREGDYNEQFF

J: TRBJ2-7
V: TRBV7-2
CDR3: CASSPDGPGLIPYEQYF

J: TRBJ2-2
V: TRBV7-8
CDR3: CASSLLTSGAVGGELFF

J: TRBJ1-2
V: TRBV19
CDR3: CASSNWDGYTF

J: TRBJ2-7
V: TRBV7-2
CDR3: CASSGEQSYEQYF

J: TRBJ2-3
V: TRBV7-2
CDR3: CASSLVGPSTDTQYF

J: TRBJ2-4
V: TRBV23-1
CDR3: CASSLQGKEAKNIQYF

J: TRBJ2-2
V: TRBV29-1
CDR3: CSVVGGTETGELFF

J: TRBJ2-7
V: TRBV6-2/TRBV6-3
CDR3: CASSYEAGYEQYF

J: TRBJ2-1
V: TRBV4-3
CDR3: CASSQDDQGWSEQFF

J: TRBJ2-7
V: TRBV4-3
CDR3: CASSPDRGLYEQYF

J: TRBJ2-7
V: TRBV4-3
CDR3: CASSHDADSSYEQYF

J: TRBJ2-1
V: TRBV28
CDR3: CATFERHNEQFF

J: TRBJ2-1
V: TRBV7-9
CDR3: CASSFLATYNEQFF

J: TRBJ2-7
V: TRBV29-1
CDR3: CSVETSSYEQYF

J: TRBJ2-2
V: TRBV29-1
CDR3: CSVAQGTGELFF

J: TRBJ2-1
V: TRBV14
CDR3: CASSPPPGTAVRDEQFF

J: TRBJ2-1
V: TRBV28
CDR3: CASVYYGGSQVNEQFF

J: TRBJ2-7
V: TRBV27
CDR3: CASSFQGPYEQYF

J: TRBJ1-5
V: TRBV10-3
CDR3: CAISPGRLDDQPQHF

J: TRBJ1-4
V: TRBV28
CDR3: CASSYYEKLFF

J: TRBJ2-2
V: TRBV10-3
CDR3: CAISLTEGREAGELFF

J: TRBJ1-6
V: TRBV6-5
CDR3: CASTKETSNNSPLHF